The 15 T cell receptor beta chains presented below share a single source sample, sequenced in a study of blood T cell repertoires in COVID-19. TCRdb keeps only in-frame clones here, not all; method: immunoSEQ multiplex PCR. The data hold under 80,000 clones, with 90% observed a single time. Sequenced input: peripheral blood. The receptors here all came from a woman of 80 years or more with active COVID-19.

The rearrangement joins TRBV5-8 to TRBJ2-1; 9 bases fit TRBD2. V was pared by 4 bases and J by 8 bases, with 10 bases of the junction left unmatched. The CDR3 covers 15 residues. The germline V gene encodes CDR1 SGHTS and CDR2 YDEGEE. The chain's CDR3 is CASSATSGGVDEQFF. The CDR3 DNA is TGTGCCAGCAGCGCGACTAGCGGTGGAGTGGATGAGCAGTTCTTC. The full variable domain, its missing parts supplied by reference TRBV5-8 and TRBJ2-1, is EAGVTQSPTHLIKTRGQQATLRCSPISGHTSVYWYQQALGLGLQFLLWYDEGEERNRGNFPPRFSGRQFPNYSSELNVNALELEDSALYLCASSATSGGVDEQFFGPGTRLTVL.

The chain combines TRBV30 with TRBJ2-2; no clear D. Trimming left V 4 bases short and J 2 bases short, with 8 bases between. CDR3 size: 13 residues. Germline V CDR1 and CDR2: GTSNPN, SVGIG (reference sequence). The CDR3 sequence: CAWTGSNTGELFF. The CDR3 nucleotides read TGTGCCTGGACCGGGTCCAACACCGGGGAGCTGTTTTTT.

The CDR3 sequence is CASRAGTGLYEQYF. DNA of the CDR3: TGTGCCAGCAGGGCGGGGACGGGGCTCTACGAGCAGTACTTC. The rearrangement links TRBV6-5 to TRBJ2-7, with D tentatively TRBD2 (6 bases). Germline CDR1 is MNHEY and CDR2 is SVGAGI. The CDR3 runs 14 residues. With 6 bases removed from V and 3 bases from J, the gap between germline ends came to 15 bases.

The chain recombines TRBV3-1 (or the pseudogene TRBV3-2) with TRBJ1-2, with D possibly TRBD1 on 6 matching bases. There are 14 residues in the CDR3. The germline V and J ends were trimmed by 4 bases and 3 bases, with 12 bases remaining between them. Germline values: CDR1 LGHDT, CDR2 YNNKEL (reference sequence). The CDR3 loop reads CASSPAGTHYGYTF. The CDR3 DNA is TGTGCCAGCAGCCCCGCCGGGACACACTATGGCTACACCTTC.

The genes are TRBV9 and TRBJ2-7; TRBD1 matches 12 bases. The CDR3 runs 14 residues. Germline CDR1 and CDR2: SGDLS and YYNGEE. Germline trimming cut 0 bases from V and 6 bases from J; bases unmatched to any gene: 1. CDR3 residues: CASSVGDRGREQYF. The CDR3 nucleotides are TGTGCCAGCAGCGTAGGGGACAGGGGGCGCGAGCAGTACTTC.

The chain is built from TRBV27 and TRBJ1-2; maybe TRBD1 (6 bases). Germline V lookup: CDR1 MNHEY, CDR2 SMNVEV (reference sequence). The CDR3 consists of 14 residues. V lost 0 bases and J 7 bases, leaving 12 bases between the germline ends. The CDR3 nucleotides are TGTGCCAGCAGTTTATCAGAGGGGGGGCCTGGCTACACCTTC. It translates to CASSLSEGGPGYTF.

This chain links TRBV5-4 with TRBJ2-1; no clear D gene. CDR3 length: 15 residues. CDR1 SGHNT and CDR2 YYREEE come from the germline V gene (reference sequence). V gave up 0 bases and J gave up 2 bases, with 9 bases separating them. Here the CDR3 reads CASSLDRGTYNEQFF. The CDR3 DNA is TGTGCCAGCAGCTTGGACCGAGGTACCTACAATGAGCAGTTCTTC.

The V call is TRBV6-1, the J call TRBJ1-6; maybe TRBD1 (5 bases). The V gene lost 3 bases and the J gene lost 4 bases, with 10 bases spanning the gap. The CDR3 totals 15 residues. CDR1 MNHNS and CDR2 SASEGT come from the germline V gene. The CDR3 nucleotides read TGTGCCAGCAGTGACCAACGGGGGTATAATTCACCCCTCCACTTT. This sequence encodes CASSDQRGYNSPLHF.

The CDR3 region is CASSPPAGTDTQYF. The CDR3 DNA reads TGTGCCAGCTCACCACCGGCCGGCACAGATACGCAGTATTTT. The chain recombines TRBV18 with TRBJ2-3; D unclear. The CDR3 totals 14 residues. Germline CDR1 KGHSH, CDR2 LQKENI. V was cut by 0 bases and J by 1 base, with 5 bases left in between. Full variable domain (outside the CDR3, taken from reference TRBV18 and TRBJ2-3): NAGVMQNPRHLVRRRGQEARLRCSPMKGHSHVYWYRQLPEEGLKFMVYLQKENIIDESGMPKERFSAEFPKEGPSILRIQQVVRGDSAAYFCASSPPAGTDTQYFGPGTRLTVL.

The genes are TRBV7-2 and TRBJ2-3; 11 nucleotides align to TRBD2. V gave up 4 bases and J gave up 7 bases; unmatched junction bases: 10. The germline gives CDR1 SGHTA, CDR2 FQGNSA. The CDR3 totals 16 residues. The CDR3 region has the DNA TGTGCCAGCAGCTCCCTACTAGCGGGAGTGGGAAATACGCAGTATTTT. Protein product: CASSSLLAGVGNTQYF.

A note on this clone: The junction and the germline gene differ at one end; a read error may be behind it. The chain couples TRBV7-7 to TRBJ2-3; the match to TRBD2 covers 14 bases. The CDR3 runs 15 residues. Germline CDR1 SSHAT, CDR2 FNYEAQ (reference sequence). Here the CDR3 reads CASSQGLAGVDTQYF. In nucleotides, the CDR3 is TGTGCTAGCAGCCAGGGACTAGCGGGGGTAGATACGCAGTATTTT.

This chain connects TRBV18 to TRBJ2-1; a weak D match, TRBD2 (6 bases). Trimming shortened V by 3 bases and J by 2 bases, and 14 bases separated the two germline ends. In germline, CDR1 is KGHSH, CDR2 LQKENI. The CDR3 runs 16 residues. The CDR3 region is CASSPRTNPTYNEQFF. The CDR3 DNA follows: TGTGCCAGCTCACCGCGGACTAACCCAACCTACAATGAGCAGTTCTTC. The variable domain in full, completed from reference TRBV18 and TRBJ2-1, reads NAGVMQNPRHLVRRRGQEARLRCSPMKGHSHVYWYRQLPEEGLKFMVYLQKENIIDESGMPKERFSAEFPKEGPSILRIQQVVRGDSAAYFCASSPRTNPTYNEQFFGPGTRLTVL.

V gene TRBV6-2 or TRBV6-3 combines with J gene TRBJ2-2; 15 bases map to TRBD2. The germline gives CDR1 MNHEY, CDR2 SVGEGT. The trim removed 2 bases at V and 6 bases at J, leaving 10 bases unmatched. CDR3 length equals 19 residues. The CDR3 loop reads CASSYPRTSGRASAGELFF. The CDR3 region has the DNA TGTGCCAGCAGTTACCCCCGGACTAGCGGGAGGGCTTCGGCCGGGGAGCTGTTTTTT.

This chain links TRBV7-3 with TRBJ2-2; D not resolved. Germline V gene sequence: CDR1 SGHTA, CDR2 FQGTGA. V shed 5 bases and J shed 7 bases, with 11 bases lying between them. The CDR3 is 13 residues long. Here the CDR3 reads CASSPSLGGELFF. The CDR3 bases are TGTGCCAGCAGCCCATCCCTAGGCGGGGAGCTGTTTTTT.

The rearrangement joins TRBV6-5 to TRBJ2-7; TRBD2 agrees at 11 bases. Germline CDR1 and CDR2: MNHEY and SVGAGI. CDR3 length: 14 amino acids. V lost 4 bases to trimming and J lost 3 bases; unmatched junction nucleotides: 2. The DNA of the CDR3 is TGTGCCAGCAGTTCCGGGACTAGCGGCTACGAGCAGTACTTC. Residues: CASSSGTSGYEQYF.